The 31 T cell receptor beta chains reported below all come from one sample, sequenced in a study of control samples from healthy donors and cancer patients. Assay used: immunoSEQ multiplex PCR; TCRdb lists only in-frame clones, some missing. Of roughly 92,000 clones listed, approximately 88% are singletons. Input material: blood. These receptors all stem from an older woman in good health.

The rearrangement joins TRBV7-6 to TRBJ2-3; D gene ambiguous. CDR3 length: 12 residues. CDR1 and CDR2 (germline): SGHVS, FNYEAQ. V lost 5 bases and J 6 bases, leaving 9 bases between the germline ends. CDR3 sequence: CASSAEADTQYF. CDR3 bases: TGTGCCAGCAGCGCTGAGGCGGATACGCAGTATTTT.

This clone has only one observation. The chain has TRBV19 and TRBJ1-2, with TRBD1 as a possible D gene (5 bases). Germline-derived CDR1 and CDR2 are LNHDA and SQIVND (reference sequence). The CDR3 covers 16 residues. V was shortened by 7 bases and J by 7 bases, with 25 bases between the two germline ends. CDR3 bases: TGTGCCAGTACCTACGGGGGAAGGGGCCCAACGTTTGGCTACACCTTC. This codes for CASTYGGRGPTFGYTF.

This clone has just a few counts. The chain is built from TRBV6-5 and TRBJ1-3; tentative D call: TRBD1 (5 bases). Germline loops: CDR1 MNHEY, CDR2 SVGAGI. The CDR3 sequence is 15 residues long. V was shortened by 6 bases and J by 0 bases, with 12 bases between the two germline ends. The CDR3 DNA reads TGTGCCAGCAGGGGGGTCTTCCGCTCTGGAAACACCATATATTTT. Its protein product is CASRGVFRSGNTIYF.

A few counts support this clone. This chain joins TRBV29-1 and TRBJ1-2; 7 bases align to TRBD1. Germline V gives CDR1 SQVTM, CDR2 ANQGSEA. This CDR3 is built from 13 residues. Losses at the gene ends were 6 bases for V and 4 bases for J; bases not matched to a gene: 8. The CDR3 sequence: CSVLAGQRYGYTF. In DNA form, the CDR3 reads TGCAGCGTCCTGGCGGGACAGCGCTATGGCTACACCTTC.

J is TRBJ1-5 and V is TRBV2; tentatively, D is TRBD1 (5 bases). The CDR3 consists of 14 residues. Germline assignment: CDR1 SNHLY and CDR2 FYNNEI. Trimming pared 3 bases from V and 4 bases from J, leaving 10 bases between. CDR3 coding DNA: TGTGCCAGCAGTGATAAGGCAGGGAATCAGCCCCAGCATTTT. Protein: CASSDKAGNQPQHF.

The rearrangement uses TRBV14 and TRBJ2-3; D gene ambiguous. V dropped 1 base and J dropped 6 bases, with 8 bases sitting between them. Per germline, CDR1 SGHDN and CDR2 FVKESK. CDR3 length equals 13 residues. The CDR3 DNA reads TGTGCCAGCAGCCAAGGCAAAGCCGATACGCAGTATTTT. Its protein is CASSQGKADTQYF.

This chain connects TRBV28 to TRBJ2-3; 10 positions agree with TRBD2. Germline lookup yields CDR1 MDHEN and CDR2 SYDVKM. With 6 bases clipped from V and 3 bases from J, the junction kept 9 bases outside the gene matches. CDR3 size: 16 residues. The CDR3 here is CASRQVLAGFTDTQYF. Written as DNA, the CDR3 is TGTGCCAGCAGACAAGTACTAGCGGGATTTACAGATACGCAGTATTTT. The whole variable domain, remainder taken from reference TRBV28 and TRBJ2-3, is DVKVTQSSRYLVKRTGEKVFLECVQDMDHENMFWYRQDPGLGLRLIYFSYDVKMKEKGDIPEGYSVSREKKERFSLILESASTNQTSMYLCASRQVLAGFTDTQYFGPGTRLTVL.

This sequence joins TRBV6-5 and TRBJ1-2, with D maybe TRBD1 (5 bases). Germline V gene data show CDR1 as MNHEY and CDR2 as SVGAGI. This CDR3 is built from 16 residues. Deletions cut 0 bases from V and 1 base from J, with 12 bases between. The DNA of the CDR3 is TGTGCCAGCAGTTACTCCCCCGAAGGGGTTAACTATGGCTACACCTTC. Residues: CASSYSPEGVNYGYTF.

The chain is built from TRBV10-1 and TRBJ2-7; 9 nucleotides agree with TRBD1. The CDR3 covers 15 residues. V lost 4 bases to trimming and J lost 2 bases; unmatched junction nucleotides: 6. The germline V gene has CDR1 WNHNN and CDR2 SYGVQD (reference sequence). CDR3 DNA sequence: TGCGCCAGCAGTGCCCGACAGGGGGGTACCTACGAGCAGTACTTC. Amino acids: CASSARQGGTYEQYF.

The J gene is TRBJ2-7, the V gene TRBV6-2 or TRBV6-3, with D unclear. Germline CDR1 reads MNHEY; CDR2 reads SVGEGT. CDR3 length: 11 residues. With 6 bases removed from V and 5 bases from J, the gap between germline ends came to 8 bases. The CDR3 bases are TGTGCCAGCAGCCCCAGGAACGAGCAGTACTTC. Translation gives CASSPRNEQYF.

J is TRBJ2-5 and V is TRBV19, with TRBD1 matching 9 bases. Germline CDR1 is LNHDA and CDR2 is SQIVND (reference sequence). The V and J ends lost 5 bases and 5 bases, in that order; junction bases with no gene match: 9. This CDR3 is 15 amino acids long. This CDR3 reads CASSQQGTGYETQYF. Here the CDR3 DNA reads TGTGCCAGTAGTCAGCAGGGGACAGGGTACGAGACCCAGTACTTC.

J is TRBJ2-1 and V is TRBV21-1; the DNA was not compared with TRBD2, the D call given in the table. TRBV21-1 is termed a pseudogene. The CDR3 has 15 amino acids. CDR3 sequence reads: CASTPPGIARYEQFF. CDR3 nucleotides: TGTGCCAGCACCCCTCCGGGAATCGCCCGCTATGAGCAGTTCTTC.

CDR3 sequence reads: CASSLTSARGRAGDTGELFF. Here the CDR3 DNA reads TGTGCCAGCAGTTTAACATCAGCCAGGGGGAGGGCTGGGGACACCGGGGAGCTGTTTTTT. The chain has TRBV27 and TRBJ2-2; the D gene could be TRBD1 or TRBD2 (7 bases each). CDR1 and CDR2 from the germline V gene are MNHEY and SMNVEV (reference sequence). The CDR3 runs to 20 residues. The V and J ends lost 2 bases and 3 bases respectively, with 25 bases between them.

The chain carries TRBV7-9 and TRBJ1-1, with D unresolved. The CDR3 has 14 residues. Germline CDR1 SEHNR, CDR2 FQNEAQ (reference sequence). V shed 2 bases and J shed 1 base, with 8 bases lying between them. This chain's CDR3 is CASSLSQRNTEAFF. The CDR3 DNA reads TGTGCCAGCAGCTTAAGTCAGAGGAACACTGAAGCTTTCTTT.

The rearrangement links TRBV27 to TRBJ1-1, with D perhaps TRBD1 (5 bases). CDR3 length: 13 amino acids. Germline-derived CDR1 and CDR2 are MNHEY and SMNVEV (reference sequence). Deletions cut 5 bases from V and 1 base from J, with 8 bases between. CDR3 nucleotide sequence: TGTGCCAGCAGTAGGAGGGGGAACACTGAAGCTTTCTTT. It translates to CASSRRGNTEAFF.

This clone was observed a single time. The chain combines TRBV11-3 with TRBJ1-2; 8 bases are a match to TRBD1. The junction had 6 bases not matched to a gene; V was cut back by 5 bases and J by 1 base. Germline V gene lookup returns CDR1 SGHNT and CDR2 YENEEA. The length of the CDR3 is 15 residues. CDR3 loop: CASSRTTGDNYGYTF. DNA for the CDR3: TGTGCCAGCAGCCGGACGACAGGGGATAACTATGGCTACACCTTC.

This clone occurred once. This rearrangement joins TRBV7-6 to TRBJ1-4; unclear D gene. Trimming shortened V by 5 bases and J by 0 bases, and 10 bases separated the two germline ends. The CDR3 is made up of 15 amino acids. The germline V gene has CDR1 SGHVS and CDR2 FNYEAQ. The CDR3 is CASSLGPSTNEKLFF. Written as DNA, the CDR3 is TGTGCCAGCAGCCTAGGACCTTCAACTAATGAAAAACTGTTTTTT.

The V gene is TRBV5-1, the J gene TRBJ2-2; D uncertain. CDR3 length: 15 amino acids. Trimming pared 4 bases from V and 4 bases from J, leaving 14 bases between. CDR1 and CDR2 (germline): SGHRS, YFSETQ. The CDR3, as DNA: TGCGCCAGCAGCCCAACACCGACGGGCACCGGGGAGCTGTTTTTT. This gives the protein CASSPTPTGTGELFF.

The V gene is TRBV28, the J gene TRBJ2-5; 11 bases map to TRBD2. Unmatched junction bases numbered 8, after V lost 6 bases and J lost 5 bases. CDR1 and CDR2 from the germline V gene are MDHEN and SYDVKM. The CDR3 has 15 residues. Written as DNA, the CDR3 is TGTGCCAGCAGCAGTTTGACTAGCGGGACGGAGACCCAGTACTTC. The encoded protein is CASSSLTSGTETQYF. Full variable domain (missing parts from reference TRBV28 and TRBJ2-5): DVKVTQSSRYLVKRTGEKVFLECVQDMDHENMFWYRQDPGLGLRLIYFSYDVKMKEKGDIPEGYSVSREKKERFSLILESASTNQTSMYLCASSSLTSGTETQYFGPGTRLLVL.

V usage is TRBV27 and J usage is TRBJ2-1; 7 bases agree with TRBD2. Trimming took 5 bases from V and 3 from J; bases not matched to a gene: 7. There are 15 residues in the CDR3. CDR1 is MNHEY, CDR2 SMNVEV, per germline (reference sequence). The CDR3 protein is CASSLAGANYNEQFF. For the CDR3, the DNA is TGTGCCAGCAGTCTGGCGGGAGCAAACTACAATGAGCAGTTCTTC.

The CDR3 bases are TGTGCCAGCAGCTTAGCGCTAGCGGGGGGGAGCTACGAGCAGTACTTC. Its translation: CASSLALAGGSYEQYF. The chain employs TRBV7-6 and TRBJ2-7; 12 nucleotides line up with TRBD2. Trimming at V came to 0 bases and at J to 3 bases, leaving 3 bases not matched to a gene. From germline, CDR1 is SGHVS and CDR2 FNYEAQ. The CDR3 is made up of 16 amino acids. The full variable domain, completed using reference TRBV7-6 and TRBJ2-7, is GAGVSQSPRYKVTKRGQDVALRCDPISGHVSLYWYRQALGQGPEFLTYFNYEAQQDKSGLPNDRFSAERPEGSISTLTIQRTEQRDSAMYRCASSLALAGGSYEQYFGPGTRLTVT.

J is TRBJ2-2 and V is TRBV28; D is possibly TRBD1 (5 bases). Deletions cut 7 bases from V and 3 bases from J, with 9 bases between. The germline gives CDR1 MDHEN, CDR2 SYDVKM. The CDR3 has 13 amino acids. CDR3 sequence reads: CASTGLDTGELFF. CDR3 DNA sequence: TGTGCCAGCACAGGGCTTGACACCGGGGAGCTGTTTTTT.

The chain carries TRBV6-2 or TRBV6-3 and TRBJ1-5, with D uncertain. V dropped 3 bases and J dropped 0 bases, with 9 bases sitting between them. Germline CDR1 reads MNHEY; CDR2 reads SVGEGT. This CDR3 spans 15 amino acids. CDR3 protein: CASSYAGNSNQPQHF. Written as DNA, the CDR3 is TGTGCCAGCAGTTATGCGGGGAATAGCAATCAGCCCCAGCATTTT.

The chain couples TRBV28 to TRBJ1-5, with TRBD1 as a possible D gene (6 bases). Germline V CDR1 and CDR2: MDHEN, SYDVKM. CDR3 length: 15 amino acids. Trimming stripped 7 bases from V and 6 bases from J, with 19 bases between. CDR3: CASIPVGGGVQPQHF. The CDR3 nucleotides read TGTGCCAGCATCCCGGTGGGAGGGGGGGTTCAGCCCCAGCATTTT.

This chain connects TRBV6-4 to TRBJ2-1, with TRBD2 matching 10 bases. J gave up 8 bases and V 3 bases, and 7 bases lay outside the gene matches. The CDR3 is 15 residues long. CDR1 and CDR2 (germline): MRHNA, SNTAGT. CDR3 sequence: CASSDGSGGAYEQFF. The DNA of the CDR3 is TGTGCCAGCAGTGATGGGAGCGGGGGGGCCTATGAGCAGTTCTTC.

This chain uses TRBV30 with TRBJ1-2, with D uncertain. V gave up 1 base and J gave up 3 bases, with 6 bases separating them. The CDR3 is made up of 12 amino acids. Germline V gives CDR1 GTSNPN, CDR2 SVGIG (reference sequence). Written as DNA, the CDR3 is TGTGCCTGGAGTGGTGGGTACTATGGCTACACCTTC. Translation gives CAWSGGYYGYTF.

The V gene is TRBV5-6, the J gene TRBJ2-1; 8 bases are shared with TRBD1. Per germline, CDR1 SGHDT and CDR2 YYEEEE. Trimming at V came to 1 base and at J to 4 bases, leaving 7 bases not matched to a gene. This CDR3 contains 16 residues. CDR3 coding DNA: TGTGCCAGCAGCTTGTTAGGGACAGGAGGATACAATGAGCAGTTCTTC. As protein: CASSLLGTGGYNEQFF.

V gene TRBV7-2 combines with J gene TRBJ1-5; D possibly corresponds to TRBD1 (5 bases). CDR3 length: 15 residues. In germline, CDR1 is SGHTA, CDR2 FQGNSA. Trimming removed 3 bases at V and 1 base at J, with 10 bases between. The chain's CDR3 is CASSFTGGSNQPQHF. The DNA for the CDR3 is TGTGCCAGCAGCTTTACTGGGGGGAGCAATCAGCCCCAGCATTTT. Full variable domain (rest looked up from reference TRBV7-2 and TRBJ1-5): GAGVSQSPSNKVTEKGKDVELRCDPISGHTALYWYRQSLGQGLEFLIYFQGNSAPDKSGLPSDRFSAERTGGSVSTLTIQRTQQEDSAVYLCASSFTGGSNQPQHFGDGTRLSIL.

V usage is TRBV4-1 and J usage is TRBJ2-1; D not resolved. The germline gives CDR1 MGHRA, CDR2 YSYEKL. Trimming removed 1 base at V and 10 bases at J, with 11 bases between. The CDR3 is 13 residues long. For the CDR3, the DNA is TGCGCCAGCAGCCAAGGGGCCCCTGGGGAGCAGTTCTTC. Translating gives CASSQGAPGEQFF.

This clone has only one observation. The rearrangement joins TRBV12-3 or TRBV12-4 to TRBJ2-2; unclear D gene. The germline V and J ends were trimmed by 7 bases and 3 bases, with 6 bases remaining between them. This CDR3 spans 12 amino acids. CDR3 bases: TGTGCCAGCACCCCTTACACCGGGGAGCTGTTTTTT. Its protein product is CASTPYTGELFF.

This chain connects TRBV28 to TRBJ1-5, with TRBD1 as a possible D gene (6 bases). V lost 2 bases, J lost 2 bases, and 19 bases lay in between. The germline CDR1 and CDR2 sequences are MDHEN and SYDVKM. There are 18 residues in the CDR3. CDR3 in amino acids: CASSLDRWGQPGNQPQHF. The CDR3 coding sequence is TGTGCCAGCAGTTTAGATCGATGGGGACAACCCGGCAATCAGCCCCAGCATTTT.